A selection of T cell receptor beta chains follows, all from one sample in a study of graft-versus-host responses after intestinal transplantation. TCRdb keeps only in-frame clones here, not all; method: immunoSEQ multiplex PCR. Among under 95,000 clones listed, about four fifths were seen once. Their cognate antigens are unknown. The source material was unstimulated CD4+ T cells sorted from spleen or lymph node cells, sampled before intestinal transplant. Receptors originate from a human donor who received an intestinal transplant. The CDR3 runs from the conserved cysteine through the conserved F or W. D genes are given only for firm matches. Size is omitted from some rows. Given values are once, few, many or a class for expanded clones.

TRBV2	TRBJ1-2	14	-	TRBD1	CASRPDRENYGYTF	TGTGCCAGCAGGCCCGACAGGGAGAACTATGGCTACACCTTC
TRBV2	TRBJ1-3	16	-	TRBD1	CASSEGRQGSGNTIYF	TGTGCCAGCAGTGAGGGGCGACAGGGGTCTGGAAACACCATATATTTT
TRBV7-9	TRBJ2-1	15	once	TRBD1	CASSVGQASFNEQFF	TGTGCCAGCAGCGTGGGACAGGCCTCTTTCAATGAGCAGTTCTTC
TRBV7-2	TRBJ2-3	16	-	TRBD2	CASSLGGLAGTDTQYF	TGTGCCAGCAGCTTAGGGGGACTAGCCGGCACAGATACGCAGTATTTT
TRBV29-1	TRBJ2-5	14	-	TRBD1	CSGLYRGRQETQYF	TGCAGCGGATTATACAGGGGTCGACAAGAGACCCAGTACTTC
TRBV15	TRBJ2-5	15	-	-	CATSRDTEPLGTQYF	TGTGCCACCAGCAGAGATACAGAGCCACTCGGGACCCAGTACTTC
TRBV7-2	TRBJ2-5	15	once	TRBD2	CASSRRAGGPETQYF	TGTGCCAGCAGCAGACGGGCGGGAGGGCCAGAGACCCAGTACTTC
TRBV4-1	TRBJ1-5	15	-	-	CASRPGHFSNQPRHF	TGCGCCAGCAGACCGGGACACTTTAGCAATCAGCCCCGGCATTTT
TRBV28	TRBJ2-7	14	-	-	CASRRGGNAYEQYF	TGTGCCAGCAGGAGAGGAGGGAATGCCTACGAGCAGTACTTC
TRBV5-4	TRBJ1-6	13	-	-	CASSLEGRSPLHF	TGTGCCAGCAGCCTTGAAGGGAGATCACCCCTCCACTTT
TRBV28	TRBJ2-2	17	-	TRBD2	CASSLRLTGGLTGELFF	TGTGCCAGCAGTTTGAGACTGACGGGGGGGCTCACCGGGGAGCTGTTTTTT
TRBV5-4	TRBJ2-2	16	-	-	CASSLANPPLSGELFF	TGTGCCAGCAGCTTGGCCAATCCGCCCCTGAGCGGGGAGCTGTTTTTT
TRBV29-1	TRBJ1-2	13	-	TRBD1	CSVSQGAGCGYTF	TGCAGCGTTTCTCAGGGGGCGGGCTGTGGCTACACCTTC
TRBV4-1	TRBJ2-7	15	-	TRBD2	CASSPGTRKHYEQYF	TGCGCCAGCAGCCCCGGGACTAGAAAGCACTACGAGCAGTACTTC
TRBV6-5	TRBJ2-7	14	-	TRBD2	CASSPGLASSEQYF	TGTGCCAGCAGCCCGGGACTAGCTTCTTCCGAGCAGTACTTC
TRBV10-1	TRBJ2-3	13	-	TRBD1	CASEGAVTDTQYF	TGCGCCAGCGAGGGGGCTGTCACAGATACGCAGTATTTT
TRBV5-4	TRBJ2-4	13	-	TRBD2	CASRSGGKNIQYF	TGTGCCAGCAGATCGGGGGGCAAAAACATTCAGTACTTC
TRBV4-1	TRBJ2-2	12	-	-	CASSTRSGELFF	TGCGCCAGCAGCACCCGGTCCGGGGAGCTGTTTTTT
TRBV4-2	TRBJ1-5	13	-	-	CASSQDVYQPQHF	TGTGCCAGCAGCCAAGATGTATATCAGCCCCAGCATTTT
TRBV6-1	TRBJ2-3	14	-	TRBD1	CASSDRGPTDTQYF	TGTGCCAGCAGTGACAGGGGGCCGACAGATACGCAGTATTTT
TRBV5-4	TRBJ1-6	14	-	-	CASSLVGVQSPLHF	TGTGCCAGCAGCTTGGTCGGGGTTCAATCACCCCTCCACTTT
TRBV18	TRBJ1-1	14	-	-	CASSPGLRSVQAFF	TGTGCCAGCTCACCAGGGTTGAGGTCCGTCCAAGCTTTCTTT
TRBV4-2	TRBJ2-7	19	few	-	CASSQEGTRVLGGSFEQYF	TGTGCCAGCAGCCAAGAGGGGACAAGGGTTTTGGGGGGGTCCTTCGAGCAGTACTTC
TRBV4-1	TRBJ2-2	16	-	TRBD2	CASNRPSGGPDGELFF	TGCGCCAGCAACCGACCCTCGGGGGGGCCAGACGGGGAGCTGTTTTTT
TRBV5-1	TRBJ2-3	12	-	-	CASSYSADTQYF	TGCGCCAGCAGCTATTCCGCAGATACGCAGTATTTT
TRBV6-5	TRBJ2-3	15	once	TRBD2	CASRRLAGAGDTQYF	TGTGCCAGCAGGAGACTAGCGGGGGCTGGAGATACGCAGTATTTT
TRBV7-7	TRBJ2-5	15	-	-	CASSLGHGTPETQYF	TGTGCCAGCAGCTTAGGACACGGGACTCCAGAGACCCAGTACTTC
TRBV5-1	TRBJ2-7	14	-	-	CASSFGYSSYEQYF	TGCGCCAGCAGCTTCGGGTATAGCTCCTACGAGCAGTACTTC
TRBV7-7	TRBJ2-2	13	once	-	CASSPVDTGELFF	TGTGCTAGCAGCCCCGTCGACACCGGGGAGCTGTTTTTT
TRBV29-1	TRBJ1-3	14	once	TRBD1	CSVGRTGSGNTIYF	TGCAGCGTTGGAAGGACAGGGTCTGGAAACACCATATATTTT
TRBV2	TRBJ1-6	16	-	-	CASSVRGSSYNSPLHF	TGTGCCAGCAGTGTGCGGGGCAGCTCCTATAATTCACCCCTCCACTTT
TRBV27	TRBJ2-3	15	-	TRBD1	CASSLRAGGPDTQYF	TGTGCCAGCAGTTTACGGGCAGGGGGCCCGGATACGCAGTATTTT
TRBV6-1	TRBJ1-5	15	-	TRBD1	CASSEGTGGKLDEHF	TGTGCCAGCAGTGAAGGGACAGGGGGTAAGTTGGATGAGCATTTT
TRBV7-6	TRBJ2-7	12	-	-	CASSPQVRTLHF	TGTGCCAGCAGCCCCCAGGTCCGGACACTACACTTC
TRBV6-1	TRBJ1-5	15	-	-	CASSAQGASNQPQHF	TGTGCCAGCAGTGCCCAAGGGGCGAGCAATCAGCCCCAGCATTTT
TRBV9	TRBJ1-5	15	-	-	CASSVATGNNQPQHF	TGTGCCAGCAGCGTGGCGACGGGGAACAATCAGCCCCAGCATTTT
TRBV5-5	TRBJ1-1	14	once	-	CASSLAGTVGEAFF	TGTGCCAGCAGCTTGGCCGGAACAGTCGGTGAAGCTTTCTTT
TRBV7-6	TRBJ2-2	18	-	TRBD1	CASSRLYRGNVGGGELFF	TGTGCCAGCAGCCGACTGTACAGGGGGAATGTTGGGGGCGGGGAGCTGTTTTTT
TRBV4-1	TRBJ1-4	15	-	-	CASSSRGAWDEKLFF	TGCGCCAGCAGCTCCCGCGGGGCTTGGGATGAAAAACTGTTTTTT
TRBV28	TRBJ2-7	12	-	TRBD2	CASSLAGYEQYF	TGTGCCAGCTCACTAGCGGGCTACGAGCAGTACTTC
TRBV4-1	TRBJ2-1	22	-	-	CASSPRGSRQPVFSLTYNEQFF	TGCGCCAGCAGCCCTCGAGGTTCCCGGCAGCCAGTGTTTAGCCTAACCTACAATGAGCAGTTCTTC
TRBV2	TRBJ2-3	16	-	TRBD2	CASSPRPAGSTDTQYF	TGTGCCAGCAGCCCCCGGCCAGCGGGGAGCACAGATACGCAGTATTTT
TRBV12-5	TRBJ2-1	14	-	-	CASGRGTDHNEQFF	TGTGCTAGTGGACGCGGGACAGACCACAATGAGCAGTTCTTC
TRBV15	TRBJ2-7	15	-	TRBD1	CATSRGGEGANEQYF	TGTGCCACCAGCAGAGGAGGAGAGGGGGCAAACGAGCAGTACTTC
TRBV5-1	TRBJ1-1	12	few	-	CASSYGQSEAFF	TGCGCCAGCAGCTACGGACAGAGTGAAGCTTTCTTT
TRBV5-1	TRBJ2-2	14	-	TRBD1	CASSLGQDTGELFF	TGCGCCAGCAGCCTGGGACAGGACACCGGGGAGCTGTTTTTT
TRBV7-7	TRBJ2-5	13	-	-	CASGGQSLGTQYF	TGTGCCAGCGGCGGACAGAGCCTTGGGACCCAGTACTTC
TRBV4-1	TRBJ2-1	16	once	-	CASRLTSVSSYNEQFF	TGCGCCAGCAGATTAACAAGCGTAAGCTCCTACAATGAGCAGTTCTTC
TRBV7-9	TRBJ2-5	12	few	-	CASSLELAGIHF	TGTGCCAGCAGCTTAGAGTTGGCGGGAATCCACTTC
TRBV2	TRBJ2-1	11	-	-	CASSRYNEQFF	TGTGCCAGCAGTCGCTACAATGAGCAGTTCTTC
TRBV7-2	TRBJ2-5	14	few	-	CASSLPSGGETQYF	TGTGCCAGCAGCTTACCAAGCGGAGGAGAGACCCAGTACTTC
TRBV29-1	TRBJ1-5	13	-	-	CSVSQAPHQPQHF	TGCAGCGTTAGTCAGGCCCCCCATCAGCCCCAGCATTTT
TRBV7-9	TRBJ2-5	13	-	-	CASSLRAAETQYF	TGTGCCAGCAGCCTCAGGGCGGCGGAGACCCAGTACTTC
TRBV25-1	TRBJ1-6	14	-	-	CASSVEPRSSPLHF	TGTGCCAGCAGTGTTGAGCCCCGGAGTTCACCCCTCCACTTT
TRBV11-1	TRBJ2-3	13	-	-	CASSWAQEYTQYF	TGTGCCAGCAGCTGGGCCCAGGAATATACGCAGTATTTT
TRBV5-4	TRBJ2-1	14	-	-	CASRGTSSYNEQFF	TGTGCCAGCAGGGGGACAAGTTCCTACAATGAGCAGTTCTTC